The present T cell receptor beta chain was sequenced within a study of shared clonotypes between healthy human individuals. Study-level findings and limits: Tissues were not sampled, only blood, and their repertoires likely differ. Sequencing depth was expected to influence donor clonotype sharing. Having only a few donors restricted how much genetic and exposure-history diversity was captured.

Germline CDR1 reads MGHDK; CDR2 reads SYGVNS. There are 13 residues in the CDR3. Libraries were prepared by immunoSEQ multiplex PCR; TCRdb keeps only in-frame clonotypes and omits some of them. The sample yields 450,000 to 650,000 clones, around 78% seen once. For this clone: Its antigen remains unidentified.

V gene TRBV25-1 combines with J gene TRBJ2-1; 7 nucleotides line up with TRBD2. The sequence was obtained from a woman in her forties in good health. Some clones in this sample may be carry-over from other donors' samples. Sequenced input: PBMCs. CDR3 loop: CAAGTTTYNEQFF. CDR3 DNA sequence: TGTGCGGCCGGGACTACCACCTACAATGAGCAGTTCTTC.